Sequencing of this T cell receptor (beta chain) was carried out in a study of T cell clonotyping in hematopoietic cell transplantation. Study observations and caveats: No sorting was done, leaving CD4 and CD8 contributions mixed. Few recipient clonotypes overlapped donors; over 95% were de novo at given depth. Recipient TCR diversity dropped after transplant; expanded clonotypes rose from day 30 to 180.

Regarding this clone: Antigen unknown.

Only in-frame clones appear in the TCRdb table, and some are missing; sequencing was by immunoSEQ multiplex PCR. In the table there are roughly 27,000 clones, approximately 95% of which are singletons. Unmatched junction bases numbered 6, after V lost 0 bases and J lost 7 bases. The CDR3 consists of 14 residues. Germline CDR1 GTSNPN, CDR2 SVGIG (reference sequence). The chain uses TRBV30 and TRBJ1-5; 7 bases match TRBD1. Specimen: peripheral blood mononuclear cells. The TCR originated in a man in his fifties in good health. Some clones in this sample may be carry-over from other donors' samples. The CDR3 spells CAWSVGDRVQPQHF. The DNA of the CDR3 is TGTGCCTGGAGTGTCGGAGACAGGGTACAGCCCCAGCATTTT. Supplemented by reference TRBV30 and TRBJ1-5, the full variable domain reads SQTIHQWPATLVQPVGSPLSLECTVEGTSNPNLYWYRQAAGRGLQLLFYSVGIGQISSEVPQNLSASRPQDRQFILSSKKLLLSDSGFYLCAWSVGDRVQPQHFGDGTRLSIL.